The 4 T cell receptor beta chains reported below all come from one sample, sequenced in a study of CD4 T cells in relation to SARS-CoV-2 and coronaviruses. The unexposed donors gave CD4+ T cells in about 2010-2019, prior to COVID-19. CD4+ T cells were isolated from the cells after roughly 11 days of culture. Data came from immunoSEQ multiplex PCR; TCRdb stores just in-frame clones and leaves some out. The sample lists about 20,000 clones; roughly 78% were seen once. For these TCRs, the target antigens are not known. The material sequenced was CD4+ T cells from PBMCs, cultured in vitro. These receptors came from a human donor in good health.

The rearrangement links TRBV3-1 (or the pseudogene TRBV3-2) to TRBJ2-4; D remains unclear. Between the trimmed V and J ends, which lost 2 bases and 3 bases, there was a span of 11 bases. The CDR3 is 15 amino acids. CDR1 is LGHDT and CDR2 is YNNKEL in the germline V gene (reference sequence). CDR3 residues: CASSQTQVSKNIQYF. The DNA of the CDR3 is TGTGCCAGCAGCCAAACGCAGGTTAGCAAAAACATTCAGTACTTC.

The chain joins TRBV7-9 to TRBJ2-1; 9 positions match TRBD2. Trimming cost V 1 base and J 5 bases; bases outside gene matches: 3. The CDR3 runs to 15 residues. The V gene's germline CDR1 is SEHNR and CDR2 FQNEAQ (reference sequence). CDR3 bases: TGTGCCAGCAGCTTAGTAGCGGGAGCGGACAATGAGCAGTTCTTC. Its translation: CASSLVAGADNEQFF.

This rearrangement joins TRBV5-6 to TRBJ2-5; D unclear. The CDR3 sequence is 14 residues long. Germline V lookup: CDR1 SGHDT, CDR2 YYEEEE. V was cut by 4 bases and J by 2 bases, with 12 bases left in between. CDR3 bases: TGTGCCAGCAGCGATACGTTTGCTCAAGAGACCCAGTACTTC. Residues: CASSDTFAQETQYF.

V is TRBV5-8 and J is TRBJ1-4; D is unclear. The CDR3 sequence is 14 residues long. The germline gives CDR1 SGHTS, CDR2 YDEGEE. V was shortened by 0 bases and J by 7 bases, with 10 bases between the two germline ends. The CDR3 sequence: CASSLGEWGEKLFF. The CDR3 DNA reads TGTGCCAGCAGCTTGGGGGAGTGGGGTGAAAAACTGTTTTTT. Variable domain in full (rest from reference TRBV5-8 and TRBJ1-4): EAGVTQSPTHLIKTRGQQATLRCSPISGHTSVYWYQQALGLGLQFLLWYDEGEERNRGNFPPRFSGRQFPNYSSELNVNALELEDSALYLCASSLGEWGEKLFFGSGTQLSVL.